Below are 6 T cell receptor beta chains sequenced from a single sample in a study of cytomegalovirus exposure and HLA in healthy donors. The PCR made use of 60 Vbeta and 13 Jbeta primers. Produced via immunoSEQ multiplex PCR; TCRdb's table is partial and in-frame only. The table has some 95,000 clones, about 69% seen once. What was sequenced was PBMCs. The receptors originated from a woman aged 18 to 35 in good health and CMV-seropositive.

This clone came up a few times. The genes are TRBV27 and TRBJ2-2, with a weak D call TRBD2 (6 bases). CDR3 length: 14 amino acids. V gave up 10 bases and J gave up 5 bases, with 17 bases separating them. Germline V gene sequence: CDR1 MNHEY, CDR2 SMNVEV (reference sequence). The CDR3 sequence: CATNPDRETGELFF. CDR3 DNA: TGTGCCACCAATCCTGATCGGGAGACCGGGGAGCTGTTTTTT.

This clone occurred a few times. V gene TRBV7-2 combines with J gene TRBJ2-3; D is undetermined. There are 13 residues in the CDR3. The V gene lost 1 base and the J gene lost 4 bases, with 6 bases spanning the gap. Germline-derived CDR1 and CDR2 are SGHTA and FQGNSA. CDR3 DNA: TGTGCCAGCAGCTTAGTATCAGCAGATACGCAGTATTTT. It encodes CASSLVSADTQYF.

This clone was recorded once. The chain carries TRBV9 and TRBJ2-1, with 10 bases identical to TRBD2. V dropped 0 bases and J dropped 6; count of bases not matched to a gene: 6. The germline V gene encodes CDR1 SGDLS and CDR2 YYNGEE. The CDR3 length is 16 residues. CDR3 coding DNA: TGTGCCAGCAGCGTAGGGGGTACTAGCGGGACCAATGAGCAGTTCTTC. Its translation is CASSVGGTSGTNEQFF.

CDR3 in amino acids: CASSQDRRPRDEQYF. The CDR3 region has the DNA TGCGCCAGCAGCCAAGATCGCCGCCCCAGGGACGAGCAGTACTTC. The chain joins TRBV4-3 to TRBJ2-7; D is possibly TRBD1 (5 bases). The CDR3 contains 15 residues. The V gene lost 0 bases and the J gene lost 5 bases, with 14 bases spanning the gap. Germline lookup yields CDR1 LGHNA and CDR2 YSLEER.

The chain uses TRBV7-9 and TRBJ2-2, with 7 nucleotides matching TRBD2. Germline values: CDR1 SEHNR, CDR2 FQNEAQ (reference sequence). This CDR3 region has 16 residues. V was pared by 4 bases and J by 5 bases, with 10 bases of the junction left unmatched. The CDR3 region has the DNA TGTGCCAGCAGCTCTCCCCTGGCGGGAGTGACCGGGGAGCTGTTTTTT. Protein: CASSSPLAGVTGELFF.

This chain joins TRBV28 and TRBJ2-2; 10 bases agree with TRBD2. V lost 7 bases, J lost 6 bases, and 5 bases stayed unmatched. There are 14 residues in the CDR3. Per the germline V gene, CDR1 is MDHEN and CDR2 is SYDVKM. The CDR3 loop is CASTSGSSAGELFF. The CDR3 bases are TGTGCCAGCACTAGCGGGAGTTCAGCCGGGGAGCTGTTTTTT. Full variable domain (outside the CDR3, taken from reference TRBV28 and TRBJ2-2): DVKVTQSSRYLVKRTGEKVFLECVQDMDHENMFWYRQDPGLGLRLIYFSYDVKMKEKGDIPEGYSVSREKKERFSLILESASTNQTSMYLCASTSGSSAGELFFGEGSRLTVL.